This T cell receptor (beta chain) emerged from a study of blood T cell repertoires in COVID-19. As for the study in general: PBMCs, B-cell-depleted T cells, or T cells provided the cDNA or gDNA that made up the material.

Method: immunoSEQ multiplex PCR; TCRdb's copy keeps in-frame clones and lacks some. Of 200,000 to 250,000 clones listed, 80% to 90% are singletons. V was shortened by 11 bases and J by 0 bases, with 10 bases between the two germline ends. Per germline, CDR1 LNHNV and CDR2 YYDKDF (reference sequence). The CDR3 spans 12 residues. Recruitment covered about 25 US areas and drew participants whose ages spanned roughly 18 to 100 years. Up to 2 weeks before entering the study, exposed participants had met a COVID-19 case. The sequenced material came from PBMCs or T cells enriched from blood (not recorded which). The chain employs TRBV15 and TRBJ2-5, with a tentative D call TRBD1 (5 bases). The TCR sequence derives from a man aged 45-65 years who had been exposed to COVID-19. CDR3 in DNA: TGTGCCGCTCGCAGGGACCAAGAGACCCAGTACTTC. Its protein is CAARRDQETQYF.